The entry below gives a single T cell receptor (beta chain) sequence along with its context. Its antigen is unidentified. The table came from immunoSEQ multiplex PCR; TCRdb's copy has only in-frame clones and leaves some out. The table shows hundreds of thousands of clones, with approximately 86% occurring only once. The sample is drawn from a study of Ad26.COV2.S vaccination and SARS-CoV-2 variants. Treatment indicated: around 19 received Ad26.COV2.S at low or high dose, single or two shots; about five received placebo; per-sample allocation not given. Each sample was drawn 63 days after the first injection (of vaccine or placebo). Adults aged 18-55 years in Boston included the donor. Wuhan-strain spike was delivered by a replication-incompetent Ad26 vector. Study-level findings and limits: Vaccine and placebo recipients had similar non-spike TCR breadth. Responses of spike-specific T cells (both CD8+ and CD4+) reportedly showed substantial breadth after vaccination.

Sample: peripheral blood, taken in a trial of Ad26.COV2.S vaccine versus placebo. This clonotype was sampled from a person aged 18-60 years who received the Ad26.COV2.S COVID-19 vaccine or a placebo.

CDR3 coding DNA: TGCGCCAGCAGCCGCGTACAGTCTGGGGCCAACGTCCTGACTTTC. Translated: CASSRVQSGANVLTF. The chain uses TRBV4-1 and TRBJ2-6; D unclear. The CDR3 extends over 15 amino acids. Trimming took 4 bases from V and 1 from J, leaving 8 bases between them. Germline assignment: CDR1 MGHRA and CDR2 YSYEKL.